This T cell receptor beta chain came from a study of cytomegalovirus exposure and HLA in healthy donors (dated 2017 in TCRdb). About the full investigation: According to an earlier analysis of several hundred of the donors, some 180 million T cells yielded roughly 110 million unique TCR beta sequences and more than 250 Gb of sequence data. A later genetic analysis took genome-wide SNP genotypes for about 55% of the roughly 670 donors and used that subset as a discovery cohort. The later analysis used no new phenotypic data to find candidate immune exposures, relying instead on TCR beta sequences and their occurrence across donors. Every discovery cohort repertoire had been produced on one sequencing platform. Typing coverage varied by locus: roughly 629-630 donors for A, B, C, DRB1 and DQB1; about 520 for DQA1; 600 to 610 for DPA1; around 490 for DPB1. On average, roughly 240,000 unique TCR beta nucleotide sequences were sequenced per donor among some 420 genotyped donors of the cohort, with roughly 18% of those sequences being non-productive. The T cell repertoires of roughly 660 subjects were profiled by immunosequencing and related to cytomegalovirus serostatus. An early release covering roughly 580 HLA-typed donors comprised about 300 gigabases of sequencing data and tens of millions of unique TCR sequences. Donor age, sex, ethnicity and CMV serostatus were collected together with the repertoire data. Because of strong linkage in the cohort, roughly five DR-DQ haplotypes were treated as single units for association and clustering. To decide whether each TCR beta V gene segment behaved as functional or pseudogenic, an earlier analysis of fewer than 750 of the donors relied on high-throughput TCR beta sequencing. The aim of the study was to test whether cataloging public T cell receptors could identify signatures of past pathogen exposure. To predict cytomegalovirus infection status, the study combined high-throughput TCR immunosequencing, statistical association of individual TCRs with disease status, and machine learning. A later analysis re-analyzed previously published TCR beta repertoires from about 600 donors and added high-resolution HLA genotyping to study TCR occurrence patterns. HLA typing covered class I and class II loci at four-digit resolution. The genetic ancestry cluster associated with self-reported Caucasian donors included around 76% of the approximately 430 genotyped donors. A separate validation cohort of 100 to 150 different subjects was used in addition to the approximately 700-subject first cohort.

General study outcomes and caveats: Broadly in line with IMGT annotations, most TCR beta V segments showed up in productive rearrangements about 87% or about 30% of the time in an earlier analysis of several hundred of the donors. A further reported finding was that TCR beta sequences accurately predicted the HLA-A and HLA-B alleles for most subjects in the first cohort. In a later analysis, TCR association rates were found to vary across HLA loci, with the most associated TCRs seen for DRB1 alleles and the fewest for HLA-C alleles. The study gave a list of 150 to 200 TCR beta chains associated with cytomegalovirus. In this cohort, only TCR beta chains were sequenced, and detectable features were limited by the absence of alpha or paired-chain data. A later analysis found that most CMV-associated TCR beta chains appeared HLA-restricted, with HLA associations seemingly driven largely by CMV exposure. In vitro tests confirmed that a few of the cytomegalovirus-associated TCR beta chains recognize cytomegalovirus antigens. The earlier analysis of 450 to 700 of the donors excluded fewer than 20 rarely observed V segments, including chromosome 9 orphons, because counts were too low. Correlated functional status among segregating V segments might be attributable to linkage disequilibrium, but an unknown experimental factor could not be ruled out. Assigning TCR associations to individual alleles was difficult when HLA alleles, especially DR and DQ, strongly co-occurred. Several of the top co-occurrence clusters appeared to be linked to parvovirus B19, influenza, CMV and Epstein-Barr virus, according to a later analysis. In a later genetic analysis, a missense DCLRE1C variant was associated with V-gene and J-gene trimming of TCR beta chains, and the association was replicated in an independent cohort. The classifier was reported to diagnose cytomegalovirus status with high specificity and sensitivity in both the original and validation cohorts. Roughly uniform sequencing depth across donors was assumed in presence/absence analyses, although this assumption may not hold. In a later analysis, HLA-associated TCR beta chains showed more clonal expansion and lower generation probabilities than non-associated chains that were equally common. Specific HLA alleles were associated with over 15,000 TCR beta sequences at a false discovery rate of 0.05 in a later analysis. In a later genetic analysis, fewer N-insertions in productive TCRs were reported among donors in an Asian-associated ancestry cluster than the roughly 700-donor mean. For the cohort, immune exposure information was limited to CMV serostatus. Most TCR sequences were observed very rarely across donors, whereas some public TCRs were present in many individuals. Some IMGT-functional V segments, including TRBV6-2 and TRBV6-3, could not be told apart with the 87-base-pair reads, so those segments were excluded. Because HLA typing was unavailable for some donors at each locus, only the typed subset was used in association tests. It was suggested by the authors that the approach could potentially be generalized to other disease states and immunological phenotypes. A group of highly shared sequence variants was considered likely to be a technical artifact of the sequencing pipeline.

The cohort consisted of more than 650 healthy bone marrow donors. All cohort members were sampled while nominally healthy, although unrecorded immune exposures were likely present. The donor was CMV seronegative and belonged to the group of 352 seronegative cohort members. A peripheral blood sample was provided by each donor, and peripheral blood mononuclear cells were used for TCR beta sequencing. Genomic DNA extraction from the blood cell samples was performed with the Qiagen DNeasy Blood Extraction Kit. Library preparation used the immunoSEQ multiplex PCR assay. For the multiplex PCR, a mixture combining 60 forward primers for TCR Vbeta segments and 13 reverse primers for TCR Jbeta segments was used. The CDR3 region of rearranged TCR beta genes was amplified from genomic DNA with a multiplex PCR assay. On the Illumina HiSeq System, the amplified TCR beta libraries were sequenced as 87-base-pair reads. On the authors' methods: Across the roughly 670 repertoires, a later analysis counted approximately 75 million unique TCR beta chains, about 10 million of which were shared by at least two donors. To remove PCR and sequencing errors, raw reads were error-corrected and collapsed into unique sequences using a nearest-neighbor algorithm that merged closely related sequences. To assign V, D and J gene segments, CDR3 sequences were aligned to IMGT reference sequences. For a sequence to be retained, a match of at least six nucleotides to both a V gene segment and a J gene segment was required. Rearrangements were classified as productive when the CDR3 lacked stop codons and remained in frame with V and J, and all other rearrangements were classified as non-productive. CDR3 was defined by IMGT convention, running from the second conserved V-encoded cysteine to the conserved J-encoded phenylalanine. In an earlier analysis of approximately 590 of the donors, sequences lacking an unambiguous match to a single V gene segment were excluded. An earlier analysis of several hundred of the donors called V segments functional above 56.7% productive rearrangements and segregating when the between-donor standard deviation exceeded 5%. To diagnose cytomegalovirus status from the catalog of TCR beta chain sequences, a statistical classification framework was built. V and J gene assignment, in a later analysis, came from comparing TCR nucleotide sequences with IMGT/GENE-DB human TR gene sequences. The TCRdist pipeline was used in a later analysis to assign CDR3 sequences and most-parsimonious VDJ recombination scenarios. In a later analysis, each TCR beta chain was defined by its CDR3 amino acid sequence together with its V-gene family, and reads lacking a unique V-gene family were excluded. A later analysis removed 550 to 700 highly shared, low-generation-probability nucleotide sequences to deal with suspected cross-contamination and a sequencing artifact. In a later analysis, a clonal expansion index was calculated for each public chain from normalized within-repertoire ranks of inferred template counts. Generation probabilities in a later analysis came from a VDJ recombination model fitted to out-of-frame rearrangements, and those results were checked against IGoR. In a later analysis, hypergeometric tests were used to score TCR-TCR, TCR-HLA and TCR-CMV co-occurrence, with a repertoire-size bias correction applied to TCR pairs. False discovery rates were estimated in a later analysis by permuting HLA or CMV assignments 20 times. In a later analysis, co-occurring TCRs were grouped using DBSCAN, and TCRdist sequence similarity was added for clustering within HLA-allele-positive subsets. For co-occurrence clustering, repertoires with fewer than 30,000 or more than 120,000 public chains were excluded, along with a handful of repertoires with anomalous nucleotide sharing. As stored in TCRdb, this immuneACCESS dataset retains in-frame rearrangements with V and J assigned. A fraction of the clones does not appear; measured against another copy, unresolved V genes explain less than half of the discrepancy, and the remainder lacks a known reason. V and J calls and clone size are those listed in that table; D and trimming were worked out from the DNA. Across this sample there are 100,000 or so clones, with around 75% seen only once. The ten most abundant clones make up under 11% of the sample.

V is shortened by 5 bases, J by 8 bases, and the region joining them spans 21 bases. The CDR3 holds 16 amino acids from the cysteine to the phenylalanine. Of all the DNA, just the CDR3 is kept, 48 bases in frame from base 1. The CDR1 and CDR2 encoded by the germline V gene are SNHLY and FYNNEI. About this clone itself: Its antigen is still unknown. The sample holds no much larger clone one base away, and base qualities are not on file.

This chain joins TRBV2 to TRBJ1-4; perhaps TRBD1 is the D gene, with 6 bases matching. The clonotype was recovered from a man in his forties or fifties in good health and CMV-seronegative. Material for sequencing was PBMCs. The CDR3 protein is CASSQMDSPVSEKLFF. The bases read TGTGCCAGCAGTCAAATGGACAGTCCCGTTTCGGAAAAACTGTTTTTT.